The 30 T cell receptor beta chains given below trace back to one sample, sequenced in a study of shared clonotypes between healthy human individuals. As defined, naive CD8 cells were CD45RO-negative and positively selected for CCR7, with terminally differentiated effector memory CD45RA+ cells excluded. Only in-frame clones appear in the TCRdb table, and some are missing; sequencing was by immunoSEQ multiplex PCR. The data hold about 2.1 million clones, with just under 95% observed a single time. Sequenced: naive CD8+ T cells from PBMCs. All receptors derive from a man aged 18-30 years in good health. Some clones in this sample may be carry-over from other donors' samples.

This clone was detected only once. The chain combines TRBV7-8 with TRBJ2-7; perhaps TRBD2 as D (6 bases). Germline-derived CDR1 and CDR2 are SGHVS and FQNEAQ. CDR3 size: 13 residues. The germline V and J ends were trimmed by 8 bases and 4 bases, with 15 bases remaining between them. CDR3 sequence (DNA): TGTGCCAGCCGGGGACGGGGGAGGTACGAGCAGTACTTC. This sequence encodes CASRGRGRYEQYF. The full variable domain, its missing parts supplied by reference TRBV7-8 and TRBJ2-7, is GAGVSQSPRYKVAKRGQDVALRCDPISGHVSLFWYQQALGQGPEFLTYFQNEAQLDKSGLPSDRFFAERPEGSVSTLKIQRTQQEDSAVYLCASRGRGRYEQYFGPGTRLTVT.

Details on this clone: This same CDR3 is encoded by further DNA sequences in the sample. This chain links TRBV14 with TRBJ2-7; possibly TRBD2 for D (7 bases). The CDR3 sequence is 13 residues long. CDR1 and CDR2 from the germline V gene are SGHDN and FVKESK. V was shortened by 4 bases and J by 6 bases, with 13 bases between the two germline ends. The CDR3 region has the DNA TGTGCCAGCAGCCCCGGAGGGGGGGTCGAGCAGTACTTC. Its protein product is CASSPGGGVEQYF.

The chain employs TRBV21-1 and TRBJ2-5; TRBD2 was called by the table and not checked on the DNA. TRBV21-1 is a pseudogene. The CDR3 contains 19 residues. The CDR3 here is CASSKPQSLGGPTQETQYF. The CDR3 DNA is TGTGCCAGCAGCAAACCGCAATCTTTGGGGGGGCCGACCCAAGAGACCCAGTACTTC.

The count of this clone is one. The CDR3 DNA follows: TGTGCCAGCAGCCAGTGGCGCGGGACAGTGAACACTGAAGCTTTCTTT. Its translation is CASSQWRGTVNTEAFF. The chain combines TRBV11-2 with TRBJ1-1, with 7 bases fitting TRBD1. Germline-derived CDR1 and CDR2 are SGHAT and FQNNGV. After removal of 5 bases from V and 0 bases from J, the junction contained 9 bases not matched to a gene. The CDR3 is made up of 16 amino acids.

The chain links TRBV28 to TRBJ2-2, with 10 bases fitting TRBD1. Germline lookup yields CDR1 MDHEN and CDR2 SYDVKM. The CDR3 has 18 amino acids. After removal of 4 bases from V and 6 bases from J, the junction contained 14 bases not matched to a gene. The CDR3 bases are TGTGCCAGCAGTTCACCGGCTGGCGGGACAGGGGTGGCCGGGGAGCTGTTTTTT. Translated: CASSSPAGGTGVAGELFF.

The sample holds a few counts of this clone. DNA for the CDR3: TGTGCCAGCAGCTCAGGCCTAGAAGCTTTCTTT. It yields the protein CASSSGLEAFF. This chain joins TRBV7-9 and TRBJ1-1; D not certain. Trimming removed 4 bases at V and 8 bases at J, with 8 bases between. The CDR3 totals 11 residues. The germline V gene encodes CDR1 SEHNR and CDR2 FQNEAQ (reference sequence). The full variable domain, in which reference TRBV7-9 and TRBJ1-1 provide the parts outside the CDR3, is DTGVSQNPRHKITKRGQNVTFRCDPISEHNRLYWYRQTLGQGPEFLTYFQNEAQLEKSRLLSDRFSAERPKGSFSTLEIQRTEQGDSAMYLCASSSGLEAFFGQGTRLTVV.

The rearrangement uses TRBV5-6 and TRBJ2-7, with D unresolved. Germline CDR1 and CDR2: SGHDT and YYEEEE. V was shortened by 0 bases and J by 6 bases, with 22 bases between the two germline ends. CDR3 length equals 17 residues. The CDR3 loop reads CASSLGALWTGPLEQYF. The CDR3 DNA is TGTGCCAGCAGCTTGGGGGCCTTGTGGACGGGCCCTCTCGAGCAGTACTTC. The full variable domain, in which reference TRBV5-6 and TRBJ2-7 provide the parts outside the CDR3, is DAGVTQSPTHLIKTRGQQVTLRCSPKSGHDTVSWYQQALGQGPQFIFQYYEEEERQRGNFPDRFSGHQFPNYSSELNVNALLLGDSALYLCASSLGALWTGPLEQYFGPGTRLTVT.

The J gene is TRBJ2-3, the V gene TRBV28; 8 positions agree with TRBD2. After removal of 5 bases from V and 5 bases from J, the junction contained 12 bases not matched to a gene. Germline CDR1 reads MDHEN; CDR2 reads SYDVKM. The CDR3 has 16 amino acids. The CDR3 bases are TGTGCCAGCAGTCCCATGGGGGAGCGGGAGAGAGATACGCAGTATTTT. Translated: CASSPMGERERDTQYF.

This clone was counted a single time. The chain has TRBV11-2 and TRBJ2-1; no reliable D call. Between the trimmed V and J ends, which lost 1 base and 5 bases, there was a span of 15 bases. CDR3 length: 16 residues. Germline CDR1 reads SGHAT; CDR2 reads FQNNGV. Here the CDR3 reads CASSLGPSPQDNEQFF. In nucleotides, the CDR3 is TGTGCCAGCAGCTTAGGGCCGTCCCCCCAGGACAATGAGCAGTTCTTC. Supplemented by reference TRBV11-2 and TRBJ2-1, the full variable domain reads EAGVAQSPRYKIIEKRQSVAFWCNPISGHATLYWYQQILGQGPKLLIQFQNNGVVDDSQLPKDRFSAERLKGVDSTLKIQPAKLEDSAVYLCASSLGPSPQDNEQFFGPGTRLTVL.

This rearrangement joins TRBV6-1 to TRBJ2-1; no clear D gene. Per the germline V gene, CDR1 is MNHNS and CDR2 is SASEGT. V was shortened by 2 bases and J by 0 bases, with 11 bases between the two germline ends. The length of the CDR3 is 16 residues. Written as DNA, the CDR3 is TGTGCCAGCAGTGAATTTACAGATCCCTCCTACAATGAGCAGTTCTTC. Encoded protein: CASSEFTDPSYNEQFF.

Comments on this clone: The sample carries other DNA sequences with the same CDR3. The chain employs TRBV2 and TRBJ2-1; 8 bases line up with TRBD2. CDR1 and CDR2 (germline): SNHLY, FYNNEI. This CDR3 is built from 15 residues. Trimming cost V 2 bases and J 3 bases; bases outside gene matches: 3. The CDR3 DNA is TGTGCCAGCAGTGAACGGGGGGGCGTCTACAATGAGCAGTTCTTC. Translating gives CASSERGGVYNEQFF.

This rearrangement joins TRBV14 to TRBJ2-1, with 7 nucleotides matching TRBD2. Germline V gene data show CDR1 as SGHDN and CDR2 as FVKESK. The CDR3 is made up of 16 amino acids. V gave up 4 bases and J gave up 5 bases; unmatched junction bases: 11. CDR3 in amino acids: CASSLWEGNHDNEQFF. In DNA, the CDR3 is TGTGCCAGCAGCCTCTGGGAGGGCAATCATGACAATGAGCAGTTCTTC.

The V and J genes are TRBV4-2 and TRBJ1-2; weak D call: TRBD1 (5 bases). V was shortened by 6 bases and J by 0 bases, with 17 bases between the two germline ends. This CDR3 spans 16 amino acids. Germline CDR1 reads LGHNA; CDR2 reads YNFKEQ. This chain's CDR3 is CASRGIGGKTNYGYTF. In DNA form, the CDR3 reads TGTGCCAGCAGGGGGATTGGGGGGAAAACTAACTATGGCTACACCTTC.

The chain links TRBV15 to TRBJ2-2; no clear D gene. The ends were cut back, 8 bases at V and 5 bases at J, with 12 bases in the middle. This CDR3 region has 13 residues. Germline V gene sequence: CDR1 LNHNV, CDR2 YYDKDF (reference sequence). The CDR3 here is CATEEQTTGELFF. CDR3 bases: TGTGCCACCGAAGAACAGACGACCGGGGAGCTGTTTTTT.

This sequence joins TRBV5-1 and TRBJ2-5; TRBD2 matches at 10 bases. The CDR3 is made up of 18 amino acids. J lost 2 bases, V lost 3 bases, and 13 bases had no gene match. Per the germline V gene, CDR1 is SGHRS and CDR2 is YFSETQ. As DNA, the CDR3 is TGCGCCAGCAGCTGGGAGCGGGAGGGCCCGAGGAAACAAGAGACCCAGTACTTC. Amino acids: CASSWEREGPRKQETQYF.

To note about this clone: The sample contains more than one DNA sequence encoding this CDR3. The chain is built from TRBV28 and TRBJ2-3; weak D call: TRBD2 (5 bases). The germline V gene encodes CDR1 MDHEN and CDR2 SYDVKM. Trimming left V 2 bases short and J 0 bases short, with 6 bases between. The CDR3 runs to 14 residues. CDR3 in amino acids: CASSLAGSTDTQYF. The DNA of the CDR3 is TGTGCCAGCAGTTTAGCGGGCAGCACAGATACGCAGTATTTT.

Turning to this clone: The same CDR3 arises from other DNA sequences in this sample as well. The V gene is TRBV19, the J gene TRBJ1-1, with D maybe TRBD1 (5 bases). Germline assignment: CDR1 LNHDA and CDR2 SQIVND (reference sequence). With 3 bases removed from V and 4 bases from J, the gap between germline ends came to 9 bases. The CDR3 loop spans 13 amino acids. As DNA, the CDR3 is TGTGCCAGTAGTATCGTGGGGGGCACTGAAGCTTTCTTT. Encoded protein: CASSIVGGTEAFF.

V usage is TRBV28 and J usage is TRBJ2-5, with 8 bases identical to TRBD2. The CDR3 runs 15 residues. Per germline, CDR1 MDHEN and CDR2 SYDVKM. With 4 bases clipped from V and 4 bases from J, the junction kept 8 bases outside the gene matches. Written as DNA, the CDR3 is TGTGCCAGCAGTTCGGGACTAGGACCATCAGAGACCCAGTACTTC. Encoded protein: CASSSGLGPSETQYF.

As concerns this clone: This specimen includes other DNA sequences encoding the same CDR3. The J gene is TRBJ1-1, the V gene TRBV7-6, with 7 bases identical to TRBD1. The CDR3 length is 14 residues. V trimming: 1 base; J trimming: 4 bases; junction bases outside the gene matches: 3. The germline gives CDR1 SGHVS, CDR2 FNYEAQ. The CDR3 is CASSLGQGSTEAFF. The CDR3, as DNA: TGTGCCAGCAGCTTAGGACAGGGATCCACTGAAGCTTTCTTT.

V gene TRBV28 combines with J gene TRBJ1-5; D might be TRBD1 (5 bases). The CDR3 covers 18 residues. V lost 2 bases, J lost 3 bases, and 20 bases lay in between. The germline gives CDR1 MDHEN, CDR2 SYDVKM. The DNA of the CDR3 is TGTGCCAGCAGTTTAAGGCTCCCTTGGGGGGACGACAATCAGCCCCAGCATTTT. Translating it yields CASSLRLPWGDDNQPQHF.

V is TRBV6-1 and J is TRBJ2-3; D perhaps matches TRBD1 (5 bases). The V end was cut by 6 bases, the J end by 14 bases, with 21 bases between. The V gene's germline CDR1 is MNHNS and CDR2 SASEGT. The CDR3 consists of 13 residues. The CDR3 is CASSGTYTGRWYF. CDR3 bases: TGTGCCAGCAGCGGTACATACACAGGTCGATGGTATTTT.

This chain links TRBV7-9 with TRBJ1-1; D not resolved. Trimming cost V 7 bases and J 1 base, with 13 bases left between them. Germline loops: CDR1 SEHNR, CDR2 FQNEAQ (reference sequence). The CDR3 spans 14 residues. This chain's CDR3 is CASTPQRRNTEAFF. For the CDR3, the DNA is TGTGCCAGCACGCCACAGCGCAGGAACACTGAAGCTTTCTTT.

This clone appeared once. This chain uses TRBV27 with TRBJ1-6, with 7 positions matching TRBD1. Germline V lookup: CDR1 MNHEY, CDR2 SMNVEV (reference sequence). The CDR3 runs to 11 residues. The V and J ends lost 9 bases and 14 bases, in that order; junction bases with no gene match: 7. CDR3 in DNA: TGTGCCAGTCTCGGCGGGACAGCCCTCCACTTT. Translated: CASLGGTALHF.

As concerns this clone: At one of its ends the junction is not consistent with the germline gene, which may arise from a read error. The same CDR3 is also encoded by other DNA sequences in this sample. The chain carries TRBV30 and TRBJ2-7; TRBD2 is a possible D gene (6 bases). Germline assignment: CDR1 GTSNPN and CDR2 SVGIG (reference sequence). This CDR3 is built from 15 residues. The CDR3 nucleotides are TGTGCCTGGAGTGGAGAGGGACTCCTCTCCGGCGAGCAGTACTTT. The encoded protein is CAWSGEGLLSGEQYF.

V and J are TRBV27 and TRBJ2-1, with 7 positions matching TRBD2. Germline loops: CDR1 MNHEY, CDR2 SMNVEV (reference sequence). The CDR3 covers 16 residues. V trimming: 2 bases; J trimming: 3 bases; junction bases outside the gene matches: 7. CDR3 sequence reads: CASSLVLGEGYNEQFF. For the CDR3, the DNA is TGTGCCAGCAGTTTAGTTTTAGGGGAGGGCTACAATGAGCAGTTCTTC.

This clone was seen a single time. V usage is TRBV19 and J usage is TRBJ2-2; D is unclear. Trimming pared 5 bases from V and 13 bases from J, leaving 17 bases between. CDR1 LNHDA and CDR2 SQIVND come from the germline V gene (reference sequence). The CDR3 is 13 amino acids. The CDR3 loop is CASSLGVGRGLFF. DNA of the CDR3: TGTGCCAGTAGTCTCGGAGTCGGCCGTGGGCTGTTTTTT.

This sequence joins TRBV5-1 and TRBJ2-2, with 7 nucleotides matching TRBD1. V lost 2 bases and J lost 7; bases outside the gene matches: 5. CDR3 length: 14 amino acids. Germline-derived CDR1 and CDR2 are SGHRS and YFSETQ. CDR3 in DNA: TGCGCCAGCAGCTTAAGGGGGCCTAGCGGGGAGCTGTTTTTT. Residues: CASSLRGPSGELFF.

The rearrangement uses TRBV9 and TRBJ1-1, with unresolved D. The CDR3 has 13 amino acids. Germline CDR1 SGDLS, CDR2 YYNGEE. Between the trimmed V and J ends, which lost 4 bases and 6 bases, there was a span of 13 bases. This chain's CDR3 is CASSPPGRPEAFF. Written as DNA, the CDR3 is TGTGCCAGCAGCCCACCGGGGAGGCCTGAAGCTTTCTTT. The complete variable domain, with remaining parts taken from reference TRBV9 and TRBJ1-1, reads DSGVTQTPKHLITATGQRVTLRCSPRSGDLSVYWYQQSLDQGLQFLIQYYNGEERAKGNILERFSAQQFPDLHSELNLSSLELGDSALYFCASSPPGRPEAFFGQGTRLTVV.

V and J are TRBV25-1 and TRBJ2-6; 9 bases map to TRBD1. The germline V gene has CDR1 MGHDK and CDR2 SYGVNS. Trimming removed 3 bases from V and 1 base from J; junction bases left unmatched: 4. The CDR3 contains 17 residues. CDR3 in DNA: TGTGCCAGCAGTGAGACAGGGGGGATGTCTGGGGCCAACGTCCTGACTTTC. It yields the protein CASSETGGMSGANVLTF.

This sequence joins TRBV7-9 and TRBJ2-2; D not certain. Trimming left V 1 base short and J 4 bases short, with 10 bases between. The CDR3 runs 15 residues. Per germline, CDR1 SEHNR and CDR2 FQNEAQ (reference sequence). CDR3 loop: CASSLDPEPTGELFF. CDR3 sequence (DNA): TGTGCCAGCAGCTTAGATCCAGAACCCACCGGGGAGCTGTTTTTT.